Sequencing of this T cell receptor (beta chain) was carried out in a study of CD8+ T cells in alopecia areata. Across the whole study: Tofacitinib was taken orally by treated patients, and the dose was 5 to 10 mg twice daily.

Points from the study as a whole: Sequencing of scalp samples also captures resident alphabeta T cells of normal skin.

As the sequencing template, cDNA was produced by extracting RNA and reverse transcribing it. TCRdb keeps only in-frame clones here, not all; method: immunoSEQ multiplex PCR. Of over 50,000 clones listed, 45% to 50% were seen once; the top ten hold about a sixth. J gave up 4 bases and V 7 bases, and 12 bases lay outside the gene matches. Germline assignment: CDR1 MNHEY and CDR2 SMNVEV (reference sequence). The CDR3 totals 16 residues. The sample holds a few counts of this clone. Its antigen is unknown. Alopecia areata patients gave lesional scalp punch biopsies and peripheral blood samples. The chain links TRBV27 to TRBJ2-7, with TRBD2 matching 11 bases. The sequenced sample was CD8+ T cells sorted from blood, obtained at week 0. This TCR was sampled from a human donor with alopecia areata. CDR3 residues: CASTPGGLAEWYEQYF. CDR3 in DNA: TGTGCCAGCACCCCCGGGGGACTAGCGGAATGGTACGAGCAGTACTTC.